The rows below give T cell receptor beta chains drawn from one sample of a study of T-cell reconstitution after alpha-beta-depleted transplantation in children. In TCRdb, the PCR reads were re-called with MiXCR into one record per CDR3 protein. The sample holds 120,000 or so distinct CDR3 sequences; 23% are singletons and the top ten take roughly a tenth. The source material was PBMCs, mostly from graft donor cells, sampled 180 days after TCRalphabeta/CD19-depleted stem cell transplant. These receptors all come from a male patient aged 2 to 9 who had a stem cell transplant for chronic granulomatous disease, so the T cells may come from the graft donor. CDR3s include the opening cysteine and the closing phenylalanine or tryptophan. D genes are given only for firm matches. The size entry is marked missing in some rows and otherwise reads once, few, many or a size class.

J | V | D | size | DNA | CDR3
TRBJ2-4 | TRBV27 | - | many | TGTGCCAGCAAAGTGGGGGACATTCAGTACTTC | CASKVGDIQYF
TRBJ1-5 | TRBV12-3/TRBV12-4 | - | - | TGTGCCAGCAGTGTTAGAATGTATAGCAATCAGCCCCAGCATTTT | CASSVRMYSNQPQHF
TRBJ1-3 | TRBV7-9 | TRBD1 | many | TGTGCCAGCAGCTCCGGGGACAGCTCTGGAAACACCATATATTTT | CASSSGDSSGNTIYF
TRBJ1-1 | TRBV7-9 | - | few | TGTGCCAGCAGCTTGGCCCGTTTAACGGGGGGGATTGAAGCTTTCTTT | CASSLARLTGGIEAFF
TRBJ1-3 | TRBV7-9 | - | - | TGTGCCAGCAGCCCTCCGGGGGTCAGCTCTGGAAACACCATATATTTT | CASSPPGVSSGNTIYF
TRBJ2-3 | TRBV29-1 | TRBD2 | many | TGCAGCGTTTCAGCGGGGGGGAGGATAGATACGCAGTATTTT | CSVSAGGRIDTQYF
TRBJ2-6 | TRBV12-3/TRBV12-4 | - | few | TGTGCCAGCAGTATATATAGGTGGGGCTCTGGGGCCAACGTCCTGACTTTC | CASSIYRWGSGANVLTF
TRBJ2-7 | TRBV7-6 | TRBD1 | many | TGTGCCAGCAGCTTGGGACAGGGAGGGAAGCAGTACTTC | CASSLGQGGKQYF
TRBJ2-2 | TRBV24-1 | - | many | TGTGCCACCAGTGATGCCGGGACCATCACCGGGGAGCTGTTTTTT | CATSDAGTITGELFF
TRBJ2-3 | TRBV5-1 | TRBD2 | - | TGCGCCAGCAGCTTGGACGGGGGGGGAGATACGCAGTATTTT | CASSLDGGGDTQYF
TRBJ1-6 | TRBV27 | - | few | TGTGCCAGCAGTTCGCCCGTCAGGATGGGATATAATTCACCCCTCCACTTT | CASSSPVRMGYNSPLHF
TRBJ2-7 | TRBV20-1 | - | many | TGCAGTGCCCCTGGACAGTCCTACGAGCAGTACTTC | CSAPGQSYEQYF
TRBJ2-4 | TRBV5-1 | - | - | TGCGCCAGCAGCTTTTCGACACCCAATGCCAAAAACATTCAGTACTTC | CASSFSTPNAKNIQYF
TRBJ2-7 | TRBV25-1 | TRBD2 | few | TGTGCCAGCAGTGAATATAGCGGGCCAGCCTACGAGCAGTACTTC | CASSEYSGPAYEQYF
TRBJ2-1 | TRBV29-1 | - | many | TGCAGCGTTGAAGAGGGTGATTCCTACAATGAGCAGTTCTTC | CSVEEGDSYNEQFF
TRBJ2-5 | TRBV20-1 | - | few | TGCAGTGCTTCTGCGGGGGCCTGGGAGACCCAGTACTTC | CSASAGAWETQYF
TRBJ1-1 | TRBV12-3/TRBV12-4 | TRBD1 | - | TGTGCCAGCAGCCCTGGCCGGGACAGGGGGCCAATAAACACTGAAGCTTTCTTT | CASSPGRDRGPINTEAFF
TRBJ2-1 | TRBV5-1 | TRBD1 | many | TGCGCCAGCAGTAGGGACAGGGCTTACAATGAGCAGTTCTTC | CASSRDRAYNEQFF
TRBJ1-3 | TRBV20-1 | - | many | TGCAGTGCCCGACGGAACTCTGGAAACACCATATATTTT | CSARRNSGNTIYF
TRBJ2-3 | TRBV5-1 | - | many | TGCGCCAGCAATCTAGCCGGGGATACGCAGTATTTT | CASNLAGDTQYF
TRBJ1-4 | TRBV7-7 | - | few | TGTGCTAGCAGCCTCGGATTGGGGGGCGGAGAAAAACTGTTTTTT | CASSLGLGGGEKLFF
TRBJ1-6 | TRBV15 | - | few | TGTGCCACCAGCTCTTCAGGGACTAATTCACCCCTCCACTTT | CATSSSGTNSPLHF
TRBJ2-2 | TRBV29-1 | - | many | TGCAGCGCAAACCCGGGGGCCGCGGGGGAGCTGTTTTTT | CSANPGAAGELFF
TRBJ1-1 | TRBV6-5 | - | many | TGTGCCAGCAGTTACGGTCCAGTGAACACTGAAGCTTTCTTT | CASSYGPVNTEAFF
TRBJ2-1 | TRBV25-1 | - | few | TGTGCCACCTCTTACGTGAGCTCCTACAATGAGCAGTTCTTC | CATSYVSSYNEQFF
TRBJ2-1 | TRBV6-5 | TRBD2 | - | TGTGCCAGCAATTTAGCGGGAAGATACAATGAGCAGTTCTTC | CASNLAGRYNEQFF
TRBJ2-3 | TRBV18 | - | many | TGTGCCAGCTCAGAACCGGAGGGAGGTACGCAGTATTTT | CASSEPEGGTQYF
TRBJ1-2 | TRBV6-6 | - | many | TGTGCCAGCAGTTACACGCTCTGGGGTGGCTACACCTTC | CASSYTLWGGYTF
TRBJ2-5 | TRBV5-1 | - | - | TGCGCCAGCAGCCCTTCTAGTAACCAAGAGACCCAGTACTTC | CASSPSSNQETQYF
TRBJ2-1 | TRBV5-6 | - | few | TGTGCCAGCAGCAGCACCGGGACCTTCAATGAGCAGTTCTTC | CASSSTGTFNEQFF
TRBJ2-4 | TRBV20-1 | - | many | TGCAGTGCTAGAGACCTAACAGGGATCAACATTCAGTACTTC | CSARDLTGINIQYF
TRBJ1-5 | TRBV15 | - | - | TGTGCCACCAGCAGAGATACAAACAGGAGATCAATTGGCAATCAGCCCCAGCATTTT | CATSRDTNRRSIGNQPQHF
TRBJ2-3 | TRBV12-3/TRBV12-4 | - | - | TGTGCCAGCAGTTTAATGGGGGGGCTGACAGATACGCAGTATTTT | CASSLMGGLTDTQYF
TRBJ2-2 | TRBV18 | - | few | TGTGCCAGCTCACCACCGGGACCAAACACCGGGGAGCTGTTTTTT | CASSPPGPNTGELFF
TRBJ1-4 | TRBV7-6 | - | many | TGTGCCAGCAGCTTAGTTGTAGGGGAAAGAGGAAAACTGTTTTTT | CASSLVVGERGKLFF
TRBJ2-7 | TRBV12-3/TRBV12-4 | - | few | TGTGCCAGCAGTACCGTCTACGAGCAGTACTTC | CASSTVYEQYF
TRBJ1-4 | TRBV5-1 | TRBD1 | many | TGCGCCAGCAGCTTGGGACAGGGGGCTTGGAAACTGTTTTTT | CASSLGQGAWKLFF
TRBJ2-2 | TRBV12-3/TRBV12-4 | TRBD1 | - | TGTGCCAGCAGTTCCCGGACAGGGCTCTACACCGGGGAGCTGTTTTTT | CASSSRTGLYTGELFF
TRBJ1-2 | TRBV12-3/TRBV12-4 | TRBD1 | - | TGTGCCAGCAGTACCGAGGACAGGTATTATGGCTACACCTTC | CASSTEDRYYGYTF
TRBJ2-1 | TRBV20-1 | TRBD2 | many | TGCAGTGCCAGACTAGCGGGGACCAATGAGCAGTTCTTC | CSARLAGTNEQFF
TRBJ2-3 | TRBV25-1 | - | - | TGTGCCAGCAGTCGAATCTCTCCTTCAGGGGATACGCAGTATTTT | CASSRISPSGDTQYF
TRBJ2-1 | TRBV5-6 | - | many | TGTGCCAGCAGCTTCAGGGGCGGGAGTGAGCAGTTCTTC | CASSFRGGSEQFF
TRBJ2-1 | TRBV20-1 | TRBD1 | few | TGCAGTGCTAGCAGGGACAGACTGACTCGGAGCTCCTACAATGAGCAGTTCTTC | CSASRDRLTRSSYNEQFF
TRBJ2-7 | TRBV7-2 | - | - | TGTGCCAGCAGCTTAGCCCTAGGGGGGACCTACGAGCAGTACTTC | CASSLALGGTYEQYF
TRBJ2-3 | TRBV10-2 | TRBD2 | - | TGCGCCAGCAGCTTAGCGGGAGGGCCTCTAGATACGCAGTATTTT | CASSLAGGPLDTQYF
TRBJ2-7 | TRBV5-1 | TRBD2 | many | TGCGCCAGCAGCTCCGGACTAGGAGGTTACGAGCAGTACTTC | CASSSGLGGYEQYF
TRBJ2-1 | TRBV9 | - | - | TGTGCCAGCAGTAATAACGTCGGGCATGAGCAGTTCTTC | CASSNNVGHEQFF
TRBJ2-4 | TRBV20-1 | TRBD2 | few | TGCAGTGCCCGAGCCGGGACTAAAACTATAGCCAAAAACATTCAGTACTTC | CSARAGTKTIAKNIQYF
TRBJ2-4 | TRBV20-1 | - | many | TGCAGTGCTAGTCTGGGGATGAGGAACATTCAGTACTTC | CSASLGMRNIQYF
TRBJ2-7 | TRBV18 | - | many | TGTGCCAGCTCGGTCGCGGACGTCTCCTACGAGCAGTACTTC | CASSVADVSYEQYF
TRBJ1-3 | TRBV18 | - | - | TGTGCCAGCTCACCATTACAAGGGACATCGGACGGAAACACCATATATTTT | CASSPLQGTSDGNTIYF
TRBJ2-1 | TRBV11-2 | TRBD2 | - | TGTGCCAGCAGCTTAGTATCTGGGACGGGGGGGTACAATGAGCAGTTCTTC | CASSLVSGTGGYNEQFF
TRBJ2-5 | TRBV29-1 | TRBD1 | - | TGCAGCGTCCCCACAGGGGGCCACGAGACCCAGTACTTC | CSVPTGGHETQYF
TRBJ2-7 | TRBV7-2 | - | many | TGTGCCAGCAGCTTAACCACCTACGAGCAGTACTTC | CASSLTTYEQYF
TRBJ2-1 | TRBV6-1 | TRBD2 | - | TGTGCCAGCATTCCGACTAGCGGGGGGTCCGATGAGCAGTTCTTC | CASIPTSGGSDEQFF
TRBJ1-1 | TRBV20-1 | TRBD1 | few | TGCAGTGCACTCGGACAGGGACCGAACACTGAAGCTTTCTTT | CSALGQGPNTEAFF
TRBJ2-7 | TRBV11-2 | TRBD1 | - | TGTGCCAGCAGCGTACGGGACAGAACCTACGAGCAGTACTTC | CASSVRDRTYEQYF
TRBJ1-6 | TRBV7-9 | - | few | TGTGCCAGCAGCTTAGCGGGGACCAGATATTCACCCCTCCACTTT | CASSLAGTRYSPLHF
TRBJ1-5 | TRBV10-3 | - | many | TGTGCCATCCCCTTCAATCAGCCCCAGCATTTT | CAIPFNQPQHF
TRBJ1-6 | TRBV15 | - | - | TGTGCCACCAGCAGAGAACCAAGGCCAGGGAAAGGTTCACCCCTCCACTTT | CATSREPRPGKGSPLHF